This TCR beta chain came from a study of CD8 T cells in Susac syndrome. Whole-study findings and limits: Regarding the TCR sequencing and HLA analysis, the study admitted that a relatively small number of individuals were involved.

After extraction with the RNeasy kit, 0.5 to 1 ug of the RNA was reverse transcribed using random hexamers. TCR beta CDR3 was amplified by immunoSEQ multiplex PCR. This amplification extended across 54 Vbeta and 13 Jbeta segments. TCRdb redid the calling of the immunoSEQ multiplex PCR reads with MiXCR, one entry per CDR3 protein. The data contain about 440,000 distinct CDR3 sequences, approximately 85% of them seen just once; the ten biggest clones take up about 0.12%. Of note for this clonotype: Its antigen is not identified.

CD8+ and CD4+ T cells from blood underwent TCR beta sequencing, which was carried out in a high-throughput format. Trimming took 4 bases from V and 7 from J, leaving 14 bases between them. The CDR3 is 14 residues long. Germline CDR1 is MDHEN and CDR2 is SYDVKM. V gene TRBV28 combines with J gene TRBJ2-1, with D possibly being TRBD1 (5 bases). The origin of this receptor is a human donor with multiple sclerosis. The sequenced sample consisted of CD8+ T cells from PBMCs. This CDR3 reads CASSSLQGWNEQFF. CDR3 nucleotide sequence: TGTGCCAGCAGTTCCCTGCAGGGTTGGAATGAGCAGTTCTTC.